Listed below are T cell receptor beta chains from one sample, sequenced in a study of T cell changes during pregnancy in multiple sclerosis. Profiling relied on immunoSEQ multiplex PCR, and the TCRdb table lists in-frame clones only, not all of them. The top ten hold approximately 4.3% of the sample, which has some 40,000 clones, about 88% seen once. The source was CD8+ T cells from peripheral blood mononuclear cells, collected in the first trimester of pregnancy. These receptors were collected from a female donor with multiple sclerosis, enrolled in a pregnancy study. Both conserved end residues are part of each CDR3. D genes are given only for firm matches. Not all rows give a size; the values are once, few, many and, for expanded clones, a class.

d_call j_call v_call clone_size cdr3_nt cdr3_aa
TRBD1 TRBJ2-7 TRBV27 NA TGTGCCAGCAGTGCCGGGACAGGGGGCTTCGAGCAGTACTTC CASSAGTGGFEQYF
TRBD1 TRBJ1-1 TRBV2 NA TGTGCCAGCAGAGCGACAGGGGTAACTGAAGCTTTCTTT CASRATGVTEAFF
NA TRBJ1-1 TRBV7-9 NA TGTGCCAGCAGCTTTGTAGACACTGAAGCTTTCTTT CASSFVDTEAFF
TRBD1 TRBJ1-1 TRBV13 NA TGTGCCAGCAGCTCCTCAGGGGGCGGGACTGAAGCTTTCTTT CASSSSGGGTEAFF
NA TRBJ1-1 TRBV5-4 NA TGTGCCAGCAGCTTGCCAGGAGGTGAGGGCACTGAAGCTTTCTTT CASSLPGGEGTEAFF
NA TRBJ1-2 TRBV7-9 NA TGTGCCAGCAGCTTAGGACAGCTATTGGGCTACACCTTC CASSLGQLLGYTF
NA TRBJ2-3 TRBV19 NA TGTGCCGTCGGCGGGCCGTCAGATACGCAGTATTTT CAVGGPSDTQYF
NA TRBJ1-5 TRBV2 NA TGTGCCAGCAGTGAGGGCGGGAAGCCCCAGCATTTT CASSEGGKPQHF
NA TRBJ2-2 TRBV13 once TGTGCCAGCGCCCGGGTAATTAACACCGGGGAGCTGTTTTTT CASARVINTGELFF
TRBD1 TRBJ2-7 TRBV13 NA TGTGCCAGCAGCTTAGGTAACAGGGGACCATCCTACGAGCAGTACTTC CASSLGNRGPSYEQYF
NA TRBJ1-2 TRBV5-1 NA TGCGCCAGCAGCTTGGAGGCGGGGGCCGGGGGAGGCTACACCTTC CASSLEAGAGGGYTF
TRBD1 TRBJ1-1 TRBV12-5 NA TGTGCTAGTGGTCTGCTCGGGACAGGGCGCTTCATGAACACTGAAGCTTTCTTT CASGLLGTGRFMNTEAFF
NA TRBJ1-5 TRBV18 NA TGTGCCAGCTCACCGCCGCCGCGGGACGGCCCCTATAGCAATCAGCCCCAGCATTTT CASSPPPRDGPYSNQPQHF
TRBD1 TRBJ1-2 TRBV29-1 NA TGCAGCGTTAAGAGTACAGGGGGCGCTGGCTACACCTTC CSVKSTGGAGYTF
NA TRBJ2-7 TRBV10-3 NA TGTGCCATCAGTGAAGACAGGACCTACGAGCAGTACTTC CAISEDRTYEQYF
TRBD1 TRBJ1-3 TRBV19 NA TGTGCCAGTAGGAATCTACAGGGGGCAGCGGGAAACACCATATATTTT CASRNLQGAAGNTIYF
TRBD1 TRBJ2-7 TRBV6-7 once TGTGCCAGCAGTTACTCGAAAGGGACAGGTGGCTCTAGGCCATACGAGCAGTACTTC CASSYSKGTGGSRPYEQYF
NA TRBJ2-7 TRBV29-1 once TGCAGTGCCAGTACAGGCTCCTACGAGCAGTACTTC CSASTGSYEQYF
TRBD1 TRBJ2-3 TRBV6-6 NA TGTGCCAGCATTCCGGACAGGGGGGGATGGGATACGCAGTATTTT CASIPDRGGWDTQYF
TRBD1 TRBJ1-1 TRBV29-1 NA TGCAGCGTTGTCTCACAGGGGGCAGGAACTGAAGCTTTCTTT CSVVSQGAGTEAFF
NA TRBJ1-3 TRBV19 NA TGTGCCAGCTCCCCCATTACGGAGTGGTCTGGAAACACCATATATTTT CASSPITEWSGNTIYF
NA TRBJ1-1 TRBV4-3 NA TGCGCCAGCAGCCAAGAGGTCATGGGCAGTAACACTGAAGCTTTCTTT CASSQEVMGSNTEAFF
TRBD1 TRBJ2-7 TRBV6-1 few TGTGCCAGCAGTGAACCGCCCGGACAGGGTCCGGACGAGCAGTACTTC CASSEPPGQGPDEQYF
NA TRBJ1-2 TRBV7-6 once TGTGCCAGCAGCTTAATCAAGGGGCAGGACTATGGCTACACCTTC CASSLIKGQDYGYTF
NA TRBJ2-6 TRBV4-1 NA TGCGCCAGCATTGGGCTTTTAAGTGGGGCCAACGTCCTGACTTTC CASIGLLSGANVLTF